This is a list of T cell receptor beta chains from one sample in a study of blood T cell repertoires in COVID-19. Measured with immunoSEQ multiplex PCR; TCRdb has only the in-frame clones, and not every one. The table includes 150,000 to 200,000 clones, around 84% detected once. Sequencing input: peripheral blood. The receptor set was obtained from a woman aged 70-85 years with COVID-19, enrolled during active disease. Both conserved end residues are part of each CDR3. Each record gives: D gene, clone size, V gene, J gene, CDR3 protein, CDR3 DNA. A D gene is named only where the DNA matches it firmly. Expanded clones get a size class; other rows say once, few or many, or leave the size out.

>NA|NA|TRBV3-1/TRBV3-2|TRBJ1-6
CASSLRTLNNSPLHF
TGTGCCAGCAGCCTCCGGACACTCAATAATTCACCCCTCCACTTT
>NA|NA|TRBV10-1|TRBJ2-1
CASSERRDNEQFF
TGCGCCAGCAGTGAGCGTCGGGACAATGAGCAGTTCTTC
>TRBD1|NA|TRBV2|TRBJ2-2
CASSKTGGRNGELFF
TGTGCCAGCAGTAAAACAGGGGGAAGGAACGGGGAGCTGTTTTTT
>NA|NA|TRBV19|TRBJ2-2
CASRRARDTGELFF
TGTGCCAGTAGGAGGGCGCGGGACACCGGGGAGCTGTTTTTT
>NA|NA|TRBV29-1|TRBJ1-2
CSALAHYGYTF
TGCAGCGCCCTGGCCCACTATGGCTACACCTTC
>TRBD1|once|TRBV28|TRBJ1-6
CASSLAGQGERSPLHF
TGTGCCAGCAGTTTAGCTGGACAGGGGGAGAGATCACCCCTCCACTTT
>NA|NA|TRBV4-2|TRBJ2-5
CASSELEETQYF
TGTGCCAGCAGCGAACTGGAGGAGACCCAGTACTTC
>NA|few|TRBV12-3/TRBV12-4|TRBJ1-4
CASSLGINEKLFF
TGTGCCAGCAGTTTAGGTATTAATGAAAAACTGTTTTTT
>TRBD1|NA|TRBV15|TRBJ1-2
CATSRDRGLNYGYTF
TGTGCCACCAGCAGGGACAGGGGGCTAAACTATGGCTACACCTTC
>NA|NA|TRBV21-1|TRBJ1-4
CASSTDSPTNEKLFF
TGTGCCAGCAGCACTGACAGTCCAACTAATGAAAAACTGTTTTTT
>NA|NA|TRBV5-1|TRBJ1-2
CASSLVLGTNYGYTF
TGCGCCAGCAGCTTGGTACTGGGCACCAACTATGGCTACACCTTC
>TRBD1|NA|TRBV27|TRBJ1-2
CASSLLEGAQDGYTF
TGTGCCAGCAGTTTATTGGAGGGGGCGCAGGACGGCTACACCTTC
>NA|once|TRBV7-9|TRBJ2-7
CASSFSQEQYF
TGTGCCAGCAGCTTTTCTCAGGAGCAGTACTTC
>NA|NA|TRBV12-3/TRBV12-4|TRBJ1-1
CASSWGQNTEAFF
TGTGCCAGCAGCTGGGGACAGAACACTGAAGCTTTCTTT
>NA|few|TRBV29-1|TRBJ2-1
CSVKSRGTYNEQFF
TGCAGCGTTAAAAGCCGGGGAACCTACAATGAGCAGTTCTTC
>TRBD1|NA|TRBV28|TRBJ1-6
CASLRDRGSVNYSPLHF
TGTGCCAGCCTCAGGGACAGGGGGTCAGTGAACTATTCACCCCTCCACTTT
>TRBD1|NA|TRBV7-2|TRBJ2-3
CASSPGQGGTDTQYF
TGTGCCAGCAGCCCCGGACAGGGTGGCACAGATACGCAGTATTTT
>TRBD1|NA|TRBV15|TRBJ2-3
CATSRRQGGLDTQYF
TGTGCCACCAGCAGGCGACAGGGTGGGTTGGATACGCAGTATTTT
>NA|NA|TRBV19|TRBJ1-5
CASSITGPNQPQHF
TGTGCCAGTAGTATAACAGGGCCGAATCAGCCCCAGCATTTT
>TRBD1|NA|TRBV3-1/TRBV3-2|TRBJ1-4
CASNHRGREKLFF
TGTGCCAGCAACCACAGGGGGCGCGAAAAACTGTTTTTT
>NA|NA|TRBV6-5|TRBJ1-5
CASSRTGNQPQHF
TGTGCCAGCAGTCGTACAGGGAATCAGCCCCAGCATTTT
>TRBD1|NA|TRBV28|TRBJ2-1
CASSATGGRDEQFF
TGTGCCAGCAGCGCGACAGGGGGTAGGGATGAGCAGTTCTTC
>NA|NA|TRBV7-6|TRBJ2-5
CASATSRYQETQYF
TGTGCCAGCGCCACTAGCAGGTACCAAGAGACCCAGTACTTC
>TRBD1|NA|TRBV29-1|TRBJ1-1
CSVDRGRFTEAFF
TGCAGCGTTGACAGGGGGCGATTCACTGAAGCTTTCTTT
>NA|once|TRBV3-1/TRBV3-2|TRBJ2-5
CASSHPGLEQETQYF
TGTGCCAGCAGCCACCCGGGACTTGAACAAGAGACCCAGTACTTC
>NA|NA|TRBV9|TRBJ2-1
CASSTRGDNEQFF
TGTGCCAGCAGCACCCGGGGAGACAATGAGCAGTTCTTC
>NA|once|TRBV30|TRBJ2-5
CALVGRGLETQYF
TGTGCCTTAGTAGGACGGGGACTCGAGACCCAGTACTTC
>NA|NA|TRBV24-1|TRBJ2-3
CATSATDTSRDTQYF
TGTGCCACCAGTGCAACAGACACCTCCCGAGATACGCAGTATTTT
>NA|NA|TRBV7-3|TRBJ1-4
CASSLTGTSKLFF
TGTGCCAGCAGCTTAACTGGGACAAGCAAACTGTTTTTT
>NA|NA|TRBV6-2/TRBV6-3|TRBJ2-1
CASSFLRRGDEQFF
TGTGCCAGCAGTTTTCTTCGGCGGGGAGATGAGCAGTTCTTC
>NA|NA|TRBV3-1/TRBV3-2|TRBJ2-1
CASSQLSYNEQFF
TGTGCCAGCAGCCAACTATCCTACAATGAGCAGTTCTTC
>NA|once|TRBV5-8|TRBJ1-3
CASSDGTYRNTIYF
TGTGCCAGCAGCGATGGGACATACCGAAACACCATATATTTT
>NA|few|TRBV11-2|TRBJ1-4
CASSLTPTTNEKLFF
TGTGCCAGCAGCTTAACACCAACAACTAATGAAAAACTGTTTTTT
>NA|NA|TRBV2|TRBJ2-4
CASSQDSRNIQYF
TGTGCCAGCAGTCAGGACAGTAGAAACATTCAGTACTTC
>TRBD1|NA|TRBV3-1/TRBV3-2|TRBJ2-1
CASGRTGVNEQFF
TGTGCCAGCGGACGAACAGGGGTAAATGAGCAGTTCTTC
>NA|NA|TRBV19|TRBJ1-2
CASSISVNYGYTF
TGTGCCAGTAGTATTTCGGTTAACTATGGCTACACCTTC
>NA|NA|TRBV5-1|TRBJ1-2
CASSREASIYGYTF
TGCGCCAGCAGCCGGGAGGCCTCTATATATGGCTACACCTTC
>NA|NA|TRBV30|TRBJ1-1
CAWSVNSGMEAFF
TGTGCCTGGAGTGTAAATTCAGGGATGGAAGCTTTCTTT
>TRBD1|NA|TRBV28|TRBJ1-6
CASRSGGQGGLPLHF
TGTGCCAGCAGATCAGGGGGACAGGGAGGGCTACCCCTCCACTTT
>TRBD1|NA|TRBV19|TRBJ1-2
CATWTGGYGYTF
TGTGCCACCTGGACAGGGGGCTATGGCTACACCTTC
>NA|few|TRBV27|TRBJ1-2
CASSQTGQFLYYGYTF
TGTGCCAGCAGCCAAACCGGACAGTTCCTCTACTATGGCTACACCTTC
>NA|few|TRBV6-1|TRBJ1-5
CASSEIQVRQPQHF
TGTGCCAGCAGTGAGATCCAGGTTCGACAGCCCCAGCATTTT